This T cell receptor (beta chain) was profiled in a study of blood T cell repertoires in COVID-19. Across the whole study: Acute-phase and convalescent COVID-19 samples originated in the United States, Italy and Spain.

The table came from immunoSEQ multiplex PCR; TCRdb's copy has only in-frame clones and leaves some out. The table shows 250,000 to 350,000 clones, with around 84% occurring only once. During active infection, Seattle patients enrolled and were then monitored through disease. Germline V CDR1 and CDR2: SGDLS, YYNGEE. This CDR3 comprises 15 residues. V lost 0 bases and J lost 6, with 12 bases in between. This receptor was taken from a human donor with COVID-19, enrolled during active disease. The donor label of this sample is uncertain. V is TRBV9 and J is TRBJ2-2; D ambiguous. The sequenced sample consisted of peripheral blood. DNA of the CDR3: TGTGCCAGCAGCGTAGTTTCGGCGGCTGCCGGGGAGCTGTTTTTT. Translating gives CASSVVSAAAGELFF. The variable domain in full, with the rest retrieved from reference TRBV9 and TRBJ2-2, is DSGVTQTPKHLITATGQRVTLRCSPRSGDLSVYWYQQSLDQGLQFLIQYYNGEERAKGNILERFSAQQFPDLHSELNLSSLELGDSALYFCASSVVSAAAGELFFGEGSRLTVL.